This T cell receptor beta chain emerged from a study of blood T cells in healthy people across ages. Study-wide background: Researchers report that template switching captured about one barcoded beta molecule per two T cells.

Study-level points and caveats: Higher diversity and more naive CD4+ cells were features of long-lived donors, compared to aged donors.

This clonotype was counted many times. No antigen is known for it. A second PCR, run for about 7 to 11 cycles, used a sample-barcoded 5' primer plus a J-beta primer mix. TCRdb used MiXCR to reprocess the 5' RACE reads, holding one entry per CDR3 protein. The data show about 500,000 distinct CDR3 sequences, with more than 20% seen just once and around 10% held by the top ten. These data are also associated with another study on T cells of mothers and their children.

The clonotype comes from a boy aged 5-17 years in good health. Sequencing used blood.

For the CDR3, the DNA is TGTGCCAGCTCCGGGACTAGCGGGGAGACCGGGGAGCTGTTTTTT. This encodes CASSGTSGETGELFF. J is TRBJ2-2 and V is TRBV6-1; 13 positions agree with TRBD2. V lost 8 bases and J lost 5; bases outside the gene matches: 5. The V gene's germline CDR1 is MNHNS and CDR2 SASEGT. The CDR3 has 15 amino acids.